The 22 T cell receptor beta chains reported below all come from one sample, sequenced in a study of CD8 T cells in Susac syndrome. When the RNA was reverse transcribed, random hexamers were used with an input of roughly 0.5 to 1 ug. TCRdb redid the calling of the immunoSEQ multiplex PCR reads with MiXCR, one entry per CDR3 protein. The sample has a few hundred thousand distinct CDR3 sequences, about 96% seen once. The source material was CD4+ T cells from PBMCs. These TCRs come from a human donor with multiple sclerosis.

The V call is TRBV29-1, the J call TRBJ1-2; D ambiguous. Trimming left V 6 bases short and J 7 bases short, with 15 bases between. Per the germline V gene, CDR1 is SQVTM and CDR2 is ANQGSEA. The CDR3 is 12 amino acids. CDR3 bases: TGCAGCGTGGGCTCGGGGTTCGGTGGCTACACCTTC. Amino acid sequence: CSVGSGFGGYTF.

The rearrangement uses TRBV7-2 and TRBJ2-5, with 9 bases lining up with TRBD1. V shed 5 bases, J shed 4 bases, and the junction held 8 bases outside the gene matches. Germline CDR1 is SGHTA and CDR2 is FQGNSA. CDR3 size: 15 residues. In nucleotides, the CDR3 is TGTGCCAGCAGCGTGGACAGGGGTGATGGAGAGACCCAGTACTTC. Protein sequence: CASSVDRGDGETQYF.

The gene calls are TRBV30 and TRBJ2-1; the match to TRBD2 covers 11 bases. Trimming at V came to 0 bases and at J to 3 bases, leaving 7 bases not matched to a gene. Looked up from germline, CDR1 is GTSNPN and CDR2 is SVGIG (reference sequence). The CDR3 loop spans 17 amino acids. This chain's CDR3 is CAWSVRSSGRFYNEQFF. The CDR3 coding sequence is TGTGCCTGGAGTGTACGGTCTAGCGGGAGGTTCTACAATGAGCAGTTCTTC.

This clonotype was counted once. The chain joins TRBV18 to TRBJ2-2; 8 bases agree with TRBD1. The J segment lost 2 bases and the V segment lost 5 bases, leaving 4 bases of the junction unmatched. Germline CDR1 and CDR2: KGHSH and LQKENI. The CDR3 extends over 15 amino acids. The CDR3 loop reads CASSGQGLNTGELFF. CDR3 DNA: TGTGCCAGCTCAGGACAGGGCCTCAACACCGGGGAGCTGTTTTTT.

This sequence joins TRBV18 and TRBJ2-1, with 10 bases fitting TRBD2. Germline V gene lookup returns CDR1 KGHSH and CDR2 LQKENI. V shed 2 bases and J 8 bases; nucleotides not matched to a gene: 9. CDR3 length: 16 residues. CDR3 nucleotides: TGTGCCAGCTCACCAATAGCGGGGGGACGCGGTTATGAGCAGTTCTTC. It translates to CASSPIAGGRGYEQFF. Supplemented by reference TRBV18 and TRBJ2-1, the full variable domain reads NAGVMQNPRHLVRRRGQEARLRCSPMKGHSHVYWYRQLPEEGLKFMVYLQKENIIDESGMPKERFSAEFPKEGPSILRIQQVVRGDSAAYFCASSPIAGGRGYEQFFGPGTRLTVL.

V usage is TRBV20-1 and J usage is TRBJ2-1; 8 nucleotides line up with TRBD2. The trim removed 1 base at V and 0 bases at J, leaving 8 bases unmatched. This CDR3 comprises 17 residues. Germline CDR1 reads DFQATT; CDR2 reads SNEGSKA (reference sequence). CDR3 coding DNA: TGCAGTGCTAGAGTTCGGGAGGGCGGCAGCTCCTACAATGAGCAGTTCTTC. As protein: CSARVREGGSSYNEQFF.

Comments on this clonotype: At one boundary the junction diverges from the germline segment, which might be a read error. DNA for the CDR3: TGTCTTGGCCAGCCCCAGCATTTT. It specifies CLGQPQHF. The chain couples TRBV23-1 to TRBJ1-5; the D is unclear. TRBV23-1 falls under the ORF class, with uncertain function. The length of the CDR3 is 8 residues.

This rearrangement joins TRBV5-1 to TRBJ2-3; TRBD1 matches 9 bases. CDR3 length: 15 residues. The V segment lost 4 bases and the J segment 4 bases; nucleotides outside the gene matches: 7. Germline loops: CDR1 SGHRS, CDR2 YFSETQ. The CDR3 loop reads CASSQLGQGADTQYF. CDR3 nucleotides: TGCGCCAGCAGCCAGTTGGGACAGGGCGCAGATACGCAGTATTTT.

The V gene is TRBV21-1, the J gene TRBJ2-6. TRBV21-1 is deemed a pseudogene. The CDR3 runs 14 residues. The CDR3, as DNA: TGTGCCAGCAGCAAAGCCCCACCAAGCGACGTCCTGACTTTC. Protein product: CASSKAPPSDVLTF.

V gene TRBV27 combines with J gene TRBJ2-2; 8 bases agree with TRBD2. Germline values: CDR1 MNHEY, CDR2 SMNVEV (reference sequence). V lost 3 bases and J lost 4; bases outside the gene matches: 7. The CDR3 sequence is 16 residues long. The CDR3 spells CASSFPRGGRTGELFF. The CDR3 region has the DNA TGTGCCAGCAGTTTCCCCCGGGGGGGGCGCACCGGGGAGCTGTTTTTT.

The chain is built from TRBV9 and TRBJ2-1; D not resolved. The CDR3 consists of 15 residues. Germline CDR1 and CDR2: SGDLS and YYNGEE. Trimming removed 0 bases from V and 9 bases from J, with 16 bases in between. CDR3 sequence: CASSVAGHPGIEQFF. CDR3 in DNA: TGTGCCAGCAGCGTAGCTGGGCACCCGGGCATTGAGCAGTTCTTC.

The chain employs TRBV15 and TRBJ1-1; maybe TRBD1 (5 bases). Germline V CDR1 and CDR2: LNHNV, YYDKDF (reference sequence). The CDR3 is 16 residues long. Trimming shortened V by 6 bases and J by 2 bases, and 19 bases separated the two germline ends. The CDR3: CATSPRGGIGNTEAFF. CDR3 coding DNA: TGTGCCACCAGTCCCCGGGGGGGGATTGGAAACACTGAAGCTTTCTTT. Using reference TRBV15 and TRBJ1-1 for the parts outside the CDR3, the full variable domain is DAMVIQNPRYQVTQFGKPVTLSCSQTLNHNVMYWYQQKSSQAPKLLFHYYDKDFNNEADTPDNFQSRRPNTSFCFLDIRSPGLGDTAMYLCATSPRGGIGNTEAFFGQGTRLTVV.

This chain links TRBV20-1 with TRBJ2-3; D is perhaps TRBD2 (6 bases). The CDR3 has 11 amino acids. V was shortened by 3 bases and J by 10 bases, with 11 bases between the two germline ends. Germline V gene sequence: CDR1 DFQATT, CDR2 SNEGSKA (reference sequence). CDR3 residues: CSARGDSPQYF. The CDR3 DNA reads TGCAGTGCTAGGGGGGACTCGCCGCAGTATTTT.

The chain joins TRBV18 to TRBJ1-1; D possibly corresponds to TRBD1 (5 bases). V was pared by 0 bases and J by 3 bases, with 14 bases between. Germline V gives CDR1 KGHSH, CDR2 LQKENI. This CDR3 spans 16 amino acids. This chain's CDR3 is CASSPPRRAGDTEAFF. In nucleotides, the CDR3 is TGTGCCAGCTCACCACCGCGCAGGGCAGGCGACACTGAAGCTTTCTTT.

The genes are TRBV29-1 and TRBJ2-1, with D unclear. The V end was cut by 5 bases, the J end by 15 bases, with 11 bases between. CDR3 length: 9 residues. Germline CDR1 SQVTM, CDR2 ANQGSEA. CDR3 sequence reads: CSVSDGSFF. The CDR3 DNA reads as TGCAGCGTTTCGGATGGTTCGTTCTTC.

V and J are TRBV9 and TRBJ1-2; 7 nucleotides line up with TRBD1. Germline CDR1 reads SGDLS; CDR2 reads YYNGEE. The CDR3 sequence is 16 residues long. The junction had 14 bases not matched to a gene; V was cut back by 2 bases and J by 7 bases. The CDR3 DNA is TGTGCCAGCAGCGTCCACAGGGGTGGACAGTTCCGTGGCTACACCTTC. Translation gives CASSVHRGGQFRGYTF.

The chain couples TRBV5-4 to TRBJ2-7; D is undetermined. Between the trimmed V and J ends, which lost 0 bases and 2 bases, there was a span of 6 bases. The CDR3 is 13 residues long. Per germline, CDR1 SGHNT and CDR2 YYREEE (reference sequence). The DNA of the CDR3 is TGTGCCAGCAGCTTGGATCCCCCCTACGAGCAGTACTTC. As protein: CASSLDPPYEQYF.

This chain uses TRBV27 with TRBJ1-1, with a weak D call TRBD1 (5 bases). Trimming removed 5 bases at V and 0 bases at J, with 13 bases between. From germline, CDR1 is MNHEY and CDR2 SMNVEV (reference sequence). The CDR3 consists of 15 residues. The CDR3 sequence is CASSREGRVNTEAFF. The DNA for the CDR3 is TGTGCCAGCAGTCGAGAGGGACGGGTGAACACTGAAGCTTTCTTT.

The genes are TRBV28 and TRBJ2-1, with 8 positions matching TRBD2. Looked up from germline, CDR1 is MDHEN and CDR2 is SYDVKM. V lost 6 bases, J lost 0 bases, and 4 bases stayed unmatched. This CDR3 is 15 amino acids long. The CDR3 here is CASSGGALSYNEQFF. In nucleotides, the CDR3 is TGTGCCAGCAGCGGGGGGGCCCTCTCCTACAATGAGCAGTTCTTC.

The chain links TRBV12-3 or TRBV12-4 to TRBJ1-4, with D possibly matching TRBD1 (5 bases). The CDR3 totals 14 residues. V gave up 7 bases and J gave up 2 bases, with 11 bases separating them. The CDR3, as DNA: TGTGCCAGCACACCGACAGAGACTAATGAAAAACTGTTTTTT. Translated, it gives CASTPTETNEKLFF.

This clonotype was observed a few times. The V gene is TRBV29-1, the J gene TRBJ2-5, with TRBD1 matching over 7 bases. Trimming took 6 bases from V and 1 from J; bases not matched to a gene: 2. The length of the CDR3 is 12 residues. Germline lookup yields CDR1 SQVTM and CDR2 ANQGSEA. CDR3 sequence: CSVGQTQETQYF. In DNA, the CDR3 is TGCAGCGTGGGACAGACCCAAGAGACCCAGTACTTC.

The V gene is TRBV20-1, the J gene TRBJ2-3, with D perhaps given as TRBD1 or TRBD2 (5 bases each). CDR1 and CDR2 (germline): DFQATT, SNEGSKA (reference sequence). The CDR3 spans 14 residues. Trimming left V 6 bases short and J 0 bases short, with 13 bases between. CDR3 amino acids: CSATGTASTDTQYF. The CDR3 bases are TGCAGTGCAACCGGGACCGCAAGCACAGATACGCAGTATTTT.